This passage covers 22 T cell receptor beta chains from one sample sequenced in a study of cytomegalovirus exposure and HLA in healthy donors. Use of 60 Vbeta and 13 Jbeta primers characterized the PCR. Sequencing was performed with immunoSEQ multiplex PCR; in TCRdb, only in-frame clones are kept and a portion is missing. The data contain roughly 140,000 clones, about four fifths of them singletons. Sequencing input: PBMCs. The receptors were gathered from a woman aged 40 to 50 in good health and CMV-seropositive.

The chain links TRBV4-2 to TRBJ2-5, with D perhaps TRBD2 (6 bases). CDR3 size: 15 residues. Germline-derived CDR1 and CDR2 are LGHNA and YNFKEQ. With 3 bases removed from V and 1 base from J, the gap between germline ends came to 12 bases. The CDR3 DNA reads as TGTGCCAGCAGCCATCGAGGGACTGGCCAAGAGACCCAGTACTTC. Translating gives CASSHRGTGQETQYF.

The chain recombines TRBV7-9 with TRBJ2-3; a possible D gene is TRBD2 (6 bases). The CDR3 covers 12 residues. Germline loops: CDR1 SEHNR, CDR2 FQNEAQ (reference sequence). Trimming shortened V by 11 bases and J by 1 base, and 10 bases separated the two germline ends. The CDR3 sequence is CALASGTDTQYF. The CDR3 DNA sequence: TGTGCCCTAGCGTCTGGCACAGATACGCAGTATTTT.

The CDR3 DNA reads as TGTGCCAGCTCACCCCTGGGGCCTGAAGCTTTCTTT. Translated: CASSPLGPEAFF. The chain has TRBV18 and TRBJ1-1; a possible D gene is TRBD1 (5 bases). V lost 3 bases and J 6 bases, leaving 8 bases between the germline ends. Germline V gives CDR1 KGHSH, CDR2 LQKENI. This CDR3 is built from 12 residues.

The CDR3, as DNA: TGTGCCAGCAGTTACCCCACGGGGGTCCCCTACGAGCAGTACTTC. It specifies CASSYPTGVPYEQYF. The genes are TRBV6-6 and TRBJ2-7; TRBD2 might be the D (6 bases). The CDR3 extends over 15 amino acids. The germline V and J ends were trimmed by 2 bases and 2 bases, with 13 bases remaining between them. CDR1 and CDR2 (germline): MNHNY, SVGAGI (reference sequence).

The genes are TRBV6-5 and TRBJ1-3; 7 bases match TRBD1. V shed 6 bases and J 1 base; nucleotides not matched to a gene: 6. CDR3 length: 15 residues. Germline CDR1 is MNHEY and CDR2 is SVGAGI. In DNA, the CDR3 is TGTGCCAGCAGCCGTAAGGGGGCTTCTGGAAACACCATATATTTT. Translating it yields CASSRKGASGNTIYF.

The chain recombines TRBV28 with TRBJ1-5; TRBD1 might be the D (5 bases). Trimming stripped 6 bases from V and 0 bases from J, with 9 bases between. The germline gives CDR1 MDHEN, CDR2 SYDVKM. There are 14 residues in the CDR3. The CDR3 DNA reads TGTGCCAGCAGGGACAACCTTAGCAATCAGCCCCAGCATTTT. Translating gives CASRDNLSNQPQHF.

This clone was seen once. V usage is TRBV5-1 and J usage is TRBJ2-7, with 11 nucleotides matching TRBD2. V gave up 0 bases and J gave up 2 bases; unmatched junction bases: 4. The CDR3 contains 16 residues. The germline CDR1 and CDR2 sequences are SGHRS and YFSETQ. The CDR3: CASSLEASGGPYEQYF. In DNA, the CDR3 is TGCGCCAGCAGCTTGGAGGCTAGCGGGGGGCCCTACGAGCAGTACTTC.

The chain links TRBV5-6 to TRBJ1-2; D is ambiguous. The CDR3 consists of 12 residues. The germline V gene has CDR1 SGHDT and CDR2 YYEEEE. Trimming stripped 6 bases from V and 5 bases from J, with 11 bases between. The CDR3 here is CASTSGDYGYTF. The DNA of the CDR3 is TGTGCCAGCACCTCCGGGGATTATGGCTACACCTTC.

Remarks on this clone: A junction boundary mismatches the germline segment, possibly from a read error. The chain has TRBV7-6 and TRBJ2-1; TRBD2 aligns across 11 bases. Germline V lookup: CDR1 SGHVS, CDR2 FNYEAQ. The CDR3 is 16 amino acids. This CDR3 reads CASSNPGLAVYNDQFF. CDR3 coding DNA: TGTGCCAGCAGCAACCCGGGACTAGCGGTTTACAATGATCAGTTCTTC. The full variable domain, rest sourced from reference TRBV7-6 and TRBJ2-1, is GAGVSQSPRYKVTKRGQDVALRCDPISGHVSLYWYRQALGQGPEFLTYFNYEAQQDKSGLPNDRFSAERPEGSISTLTIQRTEQRDSAMYRCASSNPGLAVYNDQFFGPGTRLTVL.

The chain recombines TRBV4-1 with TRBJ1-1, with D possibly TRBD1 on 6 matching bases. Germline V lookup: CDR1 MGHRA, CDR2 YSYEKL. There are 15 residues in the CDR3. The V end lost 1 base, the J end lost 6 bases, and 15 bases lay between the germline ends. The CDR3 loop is CASSQVYRVGSEAFF. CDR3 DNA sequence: TGCGCCAGCAGCCAAGTGTACAGGGTTGGCTCTGAAGCTTTCTTT.

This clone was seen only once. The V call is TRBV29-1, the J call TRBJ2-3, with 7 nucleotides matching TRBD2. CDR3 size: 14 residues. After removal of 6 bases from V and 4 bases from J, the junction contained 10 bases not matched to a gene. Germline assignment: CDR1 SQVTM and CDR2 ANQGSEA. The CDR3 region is CSVAAAGASDTQYF. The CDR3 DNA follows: TGCAGCGTAGCCGCGGCGGGAGCCTCAGATACGCAGTATTTT.

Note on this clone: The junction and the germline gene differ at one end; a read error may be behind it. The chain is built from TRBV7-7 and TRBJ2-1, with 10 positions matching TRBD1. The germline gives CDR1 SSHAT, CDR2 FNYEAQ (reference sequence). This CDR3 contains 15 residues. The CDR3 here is CASSLAGTGEEEQFF. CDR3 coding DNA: TGTGCTAGCAGCTTAGCGGGGACAGGGGAAGAAGAGCAGTTCTTC.

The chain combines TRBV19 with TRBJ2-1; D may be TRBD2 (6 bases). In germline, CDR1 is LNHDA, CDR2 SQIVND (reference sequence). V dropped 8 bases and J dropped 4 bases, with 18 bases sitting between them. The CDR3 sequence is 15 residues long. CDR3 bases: TGTGCCAGTCGCCGGGACTCACTAAGGTACAATGAGCAGTTCTTC. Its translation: CASRRDSLRYNEQFF.

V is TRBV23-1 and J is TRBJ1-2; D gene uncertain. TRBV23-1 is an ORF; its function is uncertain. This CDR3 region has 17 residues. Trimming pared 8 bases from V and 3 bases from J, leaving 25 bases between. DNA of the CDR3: TGCGCCAGCTCCCCACCTACTCTTCCACGACATGACTATGGCTACACCTTC. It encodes CASSPPTLPRHDYGYTF.

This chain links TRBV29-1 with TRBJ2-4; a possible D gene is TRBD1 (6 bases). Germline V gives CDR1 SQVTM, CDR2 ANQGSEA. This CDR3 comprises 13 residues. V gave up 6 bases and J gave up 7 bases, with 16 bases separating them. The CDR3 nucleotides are TGCAGCGTGGCAGGGACATCGGGGAACATTCAGTACTTC. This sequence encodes CSVAGTSGNIQYF. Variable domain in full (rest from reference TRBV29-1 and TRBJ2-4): SAVISQKPSRDICQRGTSLTIQCQVDSQVTMMFWYRQQPGQSLTLIATANQGSEATYESGFVIDKFPISRPNLTFSTLTVSNMSPEDSSIYLCSVAGTSGNIQYFGAGTRLSVL.

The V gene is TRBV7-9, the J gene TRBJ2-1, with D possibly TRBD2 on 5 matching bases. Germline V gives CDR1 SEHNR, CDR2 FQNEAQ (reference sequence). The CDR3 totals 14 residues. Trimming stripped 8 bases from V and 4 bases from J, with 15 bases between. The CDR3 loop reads CASRRGSTYNEQFF. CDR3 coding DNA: TGTGCCAGCCGGAGAGGGAGTACGTACAATGAGCAGTTCTTC. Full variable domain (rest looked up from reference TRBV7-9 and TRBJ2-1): DTGVSQNPRHKITKRGQNVTFRCDPISEHNRLYWYRQTLGQGPEFLTYFQNEAQLEKSRLLSDRFSAERPKGSFSTLEIQRTEQGDSAMYLCASRRGSTYNEQFFGPGTRLTVL.

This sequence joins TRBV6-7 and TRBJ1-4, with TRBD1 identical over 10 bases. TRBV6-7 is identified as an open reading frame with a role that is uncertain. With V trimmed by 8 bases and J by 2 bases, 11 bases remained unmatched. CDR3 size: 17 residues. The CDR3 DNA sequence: TGTGCCAGCCCCCTGGGGACAGGGGAGCTGACTAATGAAAAACTGTTTTTT. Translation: CASPLGTGELTNEKLFF.

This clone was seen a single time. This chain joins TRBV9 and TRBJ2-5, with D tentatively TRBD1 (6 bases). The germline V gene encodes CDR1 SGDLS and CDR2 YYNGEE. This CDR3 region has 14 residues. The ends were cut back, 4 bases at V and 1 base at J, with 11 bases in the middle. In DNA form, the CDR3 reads TGTGCCAGCAGCCGATGGGACACCCAAGAGACCCAGTACTTC. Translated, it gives CASSRWDTQETQYF.

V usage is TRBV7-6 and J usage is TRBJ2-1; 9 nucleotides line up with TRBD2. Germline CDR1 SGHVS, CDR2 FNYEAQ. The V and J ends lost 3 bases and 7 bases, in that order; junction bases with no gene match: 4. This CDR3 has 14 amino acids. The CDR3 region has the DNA TGTGCCAGCAGCTTCGGCGGGAGGGTTAATGAGCAGTTCTTC. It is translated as CASSFGGRVNEQFF.

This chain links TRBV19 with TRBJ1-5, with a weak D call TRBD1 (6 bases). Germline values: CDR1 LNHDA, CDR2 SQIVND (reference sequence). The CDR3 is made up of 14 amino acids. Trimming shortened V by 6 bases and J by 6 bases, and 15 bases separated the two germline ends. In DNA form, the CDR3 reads TGTGCCAGTAGAACACGACAGGCGGGTCAGCCCCAGCATTTT. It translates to CASRTRQAGQPQHF.

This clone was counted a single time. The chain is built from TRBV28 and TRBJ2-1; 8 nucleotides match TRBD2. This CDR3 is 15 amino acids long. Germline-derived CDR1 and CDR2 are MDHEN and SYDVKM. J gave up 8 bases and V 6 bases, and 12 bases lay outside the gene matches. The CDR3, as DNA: TGTGCCAGCAGAGATCCGGGACTAGGGGCGGATGAGCAGTTCTTC. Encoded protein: CASRDPGLGADEQFF.

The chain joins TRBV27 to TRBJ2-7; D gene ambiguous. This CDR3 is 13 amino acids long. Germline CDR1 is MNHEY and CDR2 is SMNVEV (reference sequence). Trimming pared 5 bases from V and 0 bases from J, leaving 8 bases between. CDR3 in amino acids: CASSHSYSYEQYF. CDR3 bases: TGTGCCAGCAGTCACAGCTACTCCTACGAGCAGTACTTC.